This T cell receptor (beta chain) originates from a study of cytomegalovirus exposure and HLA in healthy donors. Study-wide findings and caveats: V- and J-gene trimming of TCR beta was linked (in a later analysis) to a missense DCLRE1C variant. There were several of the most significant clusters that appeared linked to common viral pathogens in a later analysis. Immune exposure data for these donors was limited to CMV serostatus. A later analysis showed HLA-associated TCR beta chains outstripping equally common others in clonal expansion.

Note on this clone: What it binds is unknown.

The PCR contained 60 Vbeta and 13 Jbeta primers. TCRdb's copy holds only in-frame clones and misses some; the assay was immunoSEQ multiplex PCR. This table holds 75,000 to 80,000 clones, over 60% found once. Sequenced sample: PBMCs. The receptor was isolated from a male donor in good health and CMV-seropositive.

The CDR3: CSVSGGALYYGYTF. CDR3 sequence (DNA): TGCAGCGTTTCTGGGGGGGCCCTTTACTATGGCTACACCTTC. The chain employs TRBV29-1 and TRBJ1-2; D might be TRBD1 (6 bases). CDR1 is SQVTM and CDR2 is ANQGSEA in the germline V gene. Trimming took off 5 bases at V and 3 bases at J, with 16 bases between the two ends. The CDR3 runs to 14 residues.